Presented here are 13 T cell receptor beta chains from one specimen sequenced in a study of blood T cells in healthy people across ages (dated by TCRdb to between 2014 and 2016). Library preparation used 5' RACE. The second PCR ran for about 7 to 11 cycles and used a J-beta primer mix along with a sample-barcoded 5' primer. TCRdb trimmed the raw reads at Q25, called clones with MiXCR and kept productive beta chains. Identical CDR3 protein sequences are pooled into one entry, listed with their most common genes and DNA. Here the sample has around 1,900,000 distinct CDR3 sequences; approximately 39% occur a single time. The ten largest make up 23% of the sample. Specimen: blood. These receptors were obtained from a human donor in good health.

The chain employs TRBV3-1 and TRBJ2-4, with TRBD2 identical over 13 bases. This CDR3 spans 18 amino acids. Germline trimming cut 6 bases from V and 0 bases from J; bases unmatched to any gene: 8. From germline, CDR1 is LGHDT and CDR2 YNNKEL (reference sequence). This CDR3 is CASSRLAGGPSAKNIQYF. In DNA form, the CDR3 reads TGTGCCAGCAGTCGACTAGCGGGGGGCCCCTCAGCCAAAAACATTCAGTACTTC.

The chain combines TRBV4-3 with TRBJ2-1, with D possibly matching TRBD2 (5 bases). The CDR3 has 17 residues. V lost 0 bases, J lost 0 bases, and 12 bases lay in between. The germline gives CDR1 LGHNA, CDR2 YSLEER. CDR3 amino acids: CASSQERLANSYNEQFF. The CDR3 coding sequence is TGCGCCAGCAGCCAAGAACGCCTAGCTAACTCCTACAATGAGCAGTTCTTC.

This clonotype showed up just a few times. The rearrangement uses TRBV10-3 and TRBJ1-2, with TRBD1 matching over 9 bases. Germline values: CDR1 ENHRY, CDR2 SYGVKD. The CDR3 consists of 14 residues. V lost 4 bases and J lost 4; bases outside the gene matches: 4. The CDR3 region is CAISATGGSYGYTF. The CDR3 DNA follows: TGTGCCATCAGTGCGACAGGGGGTAGCTATGGCTACACCTTC.

The J gene is TRBJ1-1, the V gene TRBV29-1; D remains ambiguous. Germline V gene sequence: CDR1 SQVTM, CDR2 ANQGSEA. With 2 bases removed from V and 1 base from J, the gap between germline ends came to 11 bases. The CDR3 totals 14 residues. The DNA for the CDR3 is TGCAGCGTTGAATACCGGGCTACGAACACTGAAGCTTTCTTT. It encodes CSVEYRATNTEAFF.

The CDR3 is CASSYRSDGYTF. For the CDR3, the DNA is TGTGCCAGCAGCTATCGTAGTGATGGCTACACCTTC. The gene calls are TRBV7-2 and TRBJ1-2; unclear D gene. Between the trimmed V and J ends, which lost 4 bases and 6 bases, there was a span of 9 bases. Germline V lookup: CDR1 SGHTA, CDR2 FQGNSA. This CDR3 region has 12 residues.

V usage is TRBV7-2 and J usage is TRBJ2-3, with unresolved D. Trimming cost V 5 bases and J 5 bases, with 14 bases left between them. CDR1 SGHTA and CDR2 FQGNSA come from the germline V gene. The CDR3 contains 14 residues. CDR3 DNA: TGTGCCAGCAGCCCTCGGACCCGTAAAGATACGCAGTATTTT. Translating it yields CASSPRTRKDTQYF.

There are many counts of this clonotype. This sequence joins TRBV6-5 and TRBJ2-7; 9 bases fit TRBD1. Germline values: CDR1 MNHEY, CDR2 SVGAGI. The ends lost 3 bases at V and 2 bases at J; junction bases unmatched: 5. The CDR3 contains 15 residues. The DNA of the CDR3 is TGTGCCAGCAGTTATGTAGGGACAGGGACCTACGAGCAGTACTTC. Protein: CASSYVGTGTYEQYF.

This clonotype showed up just a few times. V usage is TRBV10-3 and J usage is TRBJ1-1; tentatively, D is TRBD1 (5 bases). The CDR3 is 15 residues long. Germline V lookup: CDR1 ENHRY, CDR2 SYGVKD. V lost 0 bases and J lost 1, with 9 bases in between. The CDR3 region is CAISESTDSNTEAFF. The DNA of the CDR3 is TGTGCCATCAGTGAGTCGACAGACTCGAACACTGAAGCTTTCTTT.

In its sample, this clonotype was seen a few times. V gene TRBV6-1 combines with J gene TRBJ2-4; a weak D match, TRBD1 (5 bases). The V gene's germline CDR1 is MNHNS and CDR2 SASEGT. The V end was cut by 7 bases, the J end by 2 bases, with 15 bases between. The CDR3 runs 15 residues. The CDR3 loop is CASTQGAYSKNIQYF. Written as DNA, the CDR3 is TGTGCCAGCACCCAAGGGGCCTATTCCAAAAACATTCAGTACTTC.

The chain carries TRBV10-3 and TRBJ2-3; D is ambiguous. This CDR3 region has 12 residues. Between the trimmed V and J ends, which lost 8 bases and 2 bases, there was a span of 8 bases. In germline, CDR1 is ENHRY, CDR2 SYGVKD. The CDR3: CAIDSDTDTQYF. CDR3 DNA: TGTGCCATCGATTCGGACACAGATACGCAGTATTTT.

In its sample, this clonotype was seen many times. The chain couples TRBV12-3 or TRBV12-4 to TRBJ2-1; D possibly corresponds to TRBD1 (5 bases). CDR3 length: 14 amino acids. Trimming stripped 6 bases from V and 0 bases from J, with 9 bases between. CDR3 sequence reads: CASRYDSSYNEQFF. CDR3 DNA: TGTGCCAGCAGATACGACAGCTCCTACAATGAGCAGTTCTTC.

The table lists this clonotype with many counts. The rearrangement uses TRBV6-2 or TRBV6-3 and TRBJ2-1; 8 nucleotides line up with TRBD2. Losses at the gene ends were 5 bases for V and 2 bases for J; bases not matched to a gene: 11. The germline V gene has CDR1 MNHEY and CDR2 SVGEGT. CDR3 length: 17 residues. The CDR3, as DNA: TGTGCCAGCAGTCCTTGGGAGCGGGGGCCGACCTACAATGAGCAGTTCTTC. Its protein product is CASSPWERGPTYNEQFF.

This clonotype was picked up a small number of times. The chain combines TRBV7-2 with TRBJ1-5; D is perhaps TRBD1 (6 bases). With 5 bases removed from V and 6 bases from J, the gap between germline ends came to 14 bases. Germline CDR1 is SGHTA and CDR2 is FQGNSA. The CDR3 contains 14 residues. The CDR3 sequence: CASSPMGAGQPQHF. The CDR3 DNA reads as TGTGCCAGCAGCCCTATGGGGGCAGGTCAGCCCCAGCATTTT.